These 10 T cell receptor beta chains were all obtained from the same sample, sequenced in a study of early T cells in non-severe SARS-CoV-2 infection (dated by TCRdb to the early 2020s). Receptors were amplified or captured by 5' RACE. Sequencing instrument: NextSeq 500. TCRdb reran the public reads through fastp at Q25 and MiXCR, keeping productive beta chains. Each record represents a unique CDR3 protein, reported with the most common genes and DNA among its rows. The sample records about 110,000 distinct CDR3 sequences, about an eighth of which are singletons. Around 3.1% of the sample goes to the ten largest clones. The sample consisted of whole blood. The receptors come from an adult who was a healthcare worker with PCR-confirmed SARS-CoV-2 infection or an uninfected control (not recorded which).

The genes are TRBV3-1 and TRBJ2-5; D is unresolved. CDR3 length: 12 residues. Germline lookup yields CDR1 LGHDT and CDR2 YNNKEL (reference sequence). Trimming removed 2 bases from V and 4 bases from J, with 5 bases in between. The CDR3 is CASSQRSETQYF. CDR3 nucleotide sequence: TGTGCCAGCAGCCAAAGGTCAGAGACCCAGTACTTC.

The genes are TRBV5-1 and TRBJ1-1; D is possibly TRBD1 (6 bases). The CDR3 is made up of 15 amino acids. The V and J ends lost 4 bases and 4 bases respectively, with 17 bases between them. Germline assignment: CDR1 SGHRS and CDR2 YFSETQ. CDR3 DNA sequence: TGCGCCAGCAGCCTAGAGGGGGATCGGAGCACTGAAGCTTTCTTT. Protein sequence: CASSLEGDRSTEAFF.

In this sample, this clonotype turned up many times. J is TRBJ1-5 and V is TRBV6-2 or TRBV6-3; perhaps TRBD1 as D (5 bases). Trimming cost V 7 bases and J 0 bases, with 25 bases left between them. Germline V gene lookup returns CDR1 MNHEY and CDR2 SVGEGT. CDR3 length: 19 residues. In nucleotides, the CDR3 is TGTGCCAGCACTCCTATCGGGACCCGAACGACCGATAGCAATCAGCCCCAGCATTTT. Translating it yields CASTPIGTRTTDSNQPQHF.

This clonotype was counted ten times or more. V is TRBV14 and J is TRBJ2-3; weak D call: TRBD2 (5 bases). The CDR3 totals 19 residues. The V gene's germline CDR1 is SGHDN and CDR2 FVKESK. Trimming took 4 bases from V and 2 from J, leaving 25 bases between them. CDR3 in DNA: TGTGCCAGCAGCCGAAATGCACGAAGCGGAATACATACCACAGATACGCAGTATTTT. Translated, it gives CASSRNARSGIHTTDTQYF. Filled out from reference TRBV14 and TRBJ2-3, the complete variable domain reads EAGVTQFPSHSVIEKGQTVTLRCDPISGHDNLYWYRRVMGKEIKFLLHFVKESKQDESGMPNNRFLAERTGGTYSTLKVQPAELEDSGVYFCASSRNARSGIHTTDTQYFGPGTRLTVL.

The gene calls are TRBV20-1 and TRBJ1-5, with 8 bases fitting TRBD1. CDR1 is DFQATT and CDR2 is SNEGSKA in the germline V gene (reference sequence). V lost 5 bases to trimming and J lost 0 bases; unmatched junction nucleotides: 6. The CDR3 sequence is 15 residues long. DNA of the CDR3: TGCAGTGCTGGGACGGACAGGGCTAGCAATCAGCCCCAGCATTTT. Its translation is CSAGTDRASNQPQHF.

This clonotype was picked up a small number of times. The rearrangement links TRBV2 to TRBJ2-1; D possibly uses TRBD1 or TRBD2 (6 bases each). The CDR3 sequence is 17 residues long. Trimming stripped 2 bases from V and 2 bases from J, with 16 bases between. Germline lookup yields CDR1 SNHLY and CDR2 FYNNEI. CDR3 bases: TGTGCCAGCAGTGAAATGGGGGCGGGACTTACCTACAATGAGCAGTTCTTC. This sequence encodes CASSEMGAGLTYNEQFF.

This clonotype was recorded at least ten times. The rearrangement joins TRBV3-1 to TRBJ1-2, with a possible D match to TRBD1 (5 bases). There are 14 residues in the CDR3. CDR1 and CDR2 from the germline V gene are LGHDT and YNNKEL (reference sequence). Trimming took 4 bases from V and 3 from J, leaving 12 bases between them. The CDR3 DNA reads as TGTGCCAGCAGCCCCGGGGGAGTTGACTATGGCTACACCTTC. Amino acids: CASSPGGVDYGYTF.

V gene TRBV5-1 combines with J gene TRBJ2-1; D gene ambiguous. This CDR3 is 14 amino acids long. Germline values: CDR1 SGHRS, CDR2 YFSETQ. V gave up 0 bases and J gave up 9 bases, with 13 bases separating them. Written as DNA, the CDR3 is TGCGCCAGCAGCTTGGGGTCCGCGACGGGTGAGCAGTTCTTC. It encodes CASSLGSATGEQFF.

This clonotype was counted ten times or more. The chain carries TRBV11-2 and TRBJ1-6; D gene uncertain. V lost 5 bases and J lost 0, with 17 bases in between. CDR3 length: 18 amino acids. Germline CDR1 reads SGHAT; CDR2 reads FQNNGV. This CDR3 is CASSRVMRESSYNSPLHF. The CDR3 DNA is TGTGCCAGCAGCCGAGTTATGCGGGAAAGCTCCTATAATTCACCCCTCCACTTT.

This clonotype came up many times. The genes are TRBV29-1 and TRBJ2-7; 9 bases map to TRBD1. The germline V gene encodes CDR1 SQVTM and CDR2 ANQGSEA. This CDR3 comprises 12 residues. The CDR3: CGAGTGLGEQYF. The CDR3 DNA reads as TGCGGAGCTGGGACAGGGCTGGGGGAGCAGTACTTC.